Sequencing of this T cell receptor beta chain was carried out in a study of naive and memory T cell subsets. This clonotype was detected ten times or more. For blood and skin samples, reverse transcription used TCR alpha and beta constant primers. TCRdb reprocessed the 5' RACE reads via MiXCR and lists one record per CDR3 protein. This table holds 25,000 to 30,000 distinct CDR3 sequences, under 30% found once. Adult healthy volunteers gave 2.5 ml peripheral blood for whole-blood RNA. An oligonucleotide containing a UMI was ligated to the 3' end of TCR cDNA. This TCR was sampled from a female donor in good health.

CDR3 residues: CSASRPGNTIYF. Here the CDR3 DNA reads TGCAGTGCTAGCCGACCTGGAAACACCATATATTTT. The chain carries TRBV20-1 and TRBJ1-3; D gene unclear. Between the trimmed V and J ends, which lost 3 bases and 2 bases, there was a span of 5 bases. CDR3 size: 12 residues. CDR1 and CDR2 from the germline V gene are DFQATT and SNEGSKA (reference sequence).